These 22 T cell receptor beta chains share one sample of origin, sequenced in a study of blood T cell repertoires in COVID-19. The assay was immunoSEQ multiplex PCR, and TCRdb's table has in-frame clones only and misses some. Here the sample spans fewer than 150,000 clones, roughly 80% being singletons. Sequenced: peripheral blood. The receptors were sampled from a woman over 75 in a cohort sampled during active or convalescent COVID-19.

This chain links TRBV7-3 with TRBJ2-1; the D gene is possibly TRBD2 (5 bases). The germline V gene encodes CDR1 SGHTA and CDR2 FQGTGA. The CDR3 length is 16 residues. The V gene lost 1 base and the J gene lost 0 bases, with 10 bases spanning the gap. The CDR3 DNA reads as TGTGCCAGCAGCTTAAGCCGGGGTAGCTCCTACAATGAGCAGTTCTTC. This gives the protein CASSLSRGSSYNEQFF.

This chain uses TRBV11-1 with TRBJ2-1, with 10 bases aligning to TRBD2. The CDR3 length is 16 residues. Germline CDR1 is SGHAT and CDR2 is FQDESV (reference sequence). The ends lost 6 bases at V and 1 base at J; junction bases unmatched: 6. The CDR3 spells CASRRLSGGSYNEQFF. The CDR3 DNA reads TGTGCCAGCAGGCGTCTTAGCGGGGGGTCCTACAATGAGCAGTTCTTC.

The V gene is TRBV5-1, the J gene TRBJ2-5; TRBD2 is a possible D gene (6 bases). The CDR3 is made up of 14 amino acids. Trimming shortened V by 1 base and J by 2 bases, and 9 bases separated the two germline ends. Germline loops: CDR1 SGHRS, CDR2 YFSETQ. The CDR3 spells CASSLFGGQETQYF. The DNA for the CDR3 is TGCGCCAGCAGCTTGTTCGGGGGACAAGAGACCCAGTACTTC. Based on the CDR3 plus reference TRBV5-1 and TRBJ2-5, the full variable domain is KAGVTQTPRYLIKTRGQQVTLSCSPISGHRSVSWYQQTPGQGLQFLFEYFSETQRNKGNFPGRFSGRQFSNSRSEMNVSTLELGDSALYLCASSLFGGQETQYFGPGTRLLVL.

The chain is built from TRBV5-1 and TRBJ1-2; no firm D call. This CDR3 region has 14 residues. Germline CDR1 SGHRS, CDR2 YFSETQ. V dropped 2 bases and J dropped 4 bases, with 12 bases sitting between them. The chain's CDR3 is CASSFTGSPYGYTF. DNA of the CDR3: TGCGCCAGCAGCTTTACGGGTAGCCCCTATGGCTACACCTTC. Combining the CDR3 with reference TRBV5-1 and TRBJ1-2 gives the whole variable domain KAGVTQTPRYLIKTRGQQVTLSCSPISGHRSVSWYQQTPGQGLQFLFEYFSETQRNKGNFPGRFSGRQFSNSRSEMNVSTLELGDSALYLCASSFTGSPYGYTFGSGTRLTVV.

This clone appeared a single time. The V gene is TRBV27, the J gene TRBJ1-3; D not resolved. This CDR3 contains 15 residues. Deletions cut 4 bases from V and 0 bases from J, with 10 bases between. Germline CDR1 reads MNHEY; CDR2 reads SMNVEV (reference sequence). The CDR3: CASSYRGSSGNTIYF. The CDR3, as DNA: TGTGCCAGCAGTTACCGGGGAAGCTCTGGAAACACCATATATTTT.

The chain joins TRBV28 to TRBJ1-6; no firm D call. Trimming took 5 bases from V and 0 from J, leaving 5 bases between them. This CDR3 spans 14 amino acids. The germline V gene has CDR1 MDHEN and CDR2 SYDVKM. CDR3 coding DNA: TGTGCCAGCAGTGTTAGCTCCTATAATTCACCCCTCCACTTT. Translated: CASSVSSYNSPLHF.

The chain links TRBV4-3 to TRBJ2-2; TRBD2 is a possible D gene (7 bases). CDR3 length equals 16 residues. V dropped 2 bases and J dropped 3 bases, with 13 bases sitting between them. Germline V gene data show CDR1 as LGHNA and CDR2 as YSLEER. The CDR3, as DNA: TGCGCCAGCAGCCAACGATCGGGGGGCGACACCGGGGAGCTGTTTTTT. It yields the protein CASSQRSGGDTGELFF.

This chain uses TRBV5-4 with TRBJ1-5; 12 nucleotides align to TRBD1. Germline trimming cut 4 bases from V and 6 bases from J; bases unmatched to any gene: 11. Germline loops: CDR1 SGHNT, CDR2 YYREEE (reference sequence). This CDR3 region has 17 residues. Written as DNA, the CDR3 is TGTGCCAGCAGCCCCCGCCCCGGGACAGGGGGCGGTCAGCCCCAGCATTTT. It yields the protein CASSPRPGTGGGQPQHF.

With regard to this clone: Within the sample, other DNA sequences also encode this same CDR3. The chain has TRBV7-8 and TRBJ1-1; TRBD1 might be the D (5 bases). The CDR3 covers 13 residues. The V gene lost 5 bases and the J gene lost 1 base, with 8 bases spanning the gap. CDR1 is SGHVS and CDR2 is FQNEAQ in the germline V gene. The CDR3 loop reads CASSPTGNTEAFF. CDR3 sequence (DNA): TGTGCCAGCAGCCCCACAGGGAACACTGAAGCTTTCTTT.

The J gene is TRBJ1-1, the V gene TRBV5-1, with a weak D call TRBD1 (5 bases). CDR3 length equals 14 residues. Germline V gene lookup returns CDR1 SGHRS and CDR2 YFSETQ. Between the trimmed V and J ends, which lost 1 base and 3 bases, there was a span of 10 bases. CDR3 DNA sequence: TGCGCCAGCAGCTTGCAGGGAGGGTACACTGAAGCTTTCTTT. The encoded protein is CASSLQGGYTEAFF. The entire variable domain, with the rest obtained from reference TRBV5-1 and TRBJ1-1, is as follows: KAGVTQTPRYLIKTRGQQVTLSCSPISGHRSVSWYQQTPGQGLQFLFEYFSETQRNKGNFPGRFSGRQFSNSRSEMNVSTLELGDSALYLCASSLQGGYTEAFFGQGTRLTVV.

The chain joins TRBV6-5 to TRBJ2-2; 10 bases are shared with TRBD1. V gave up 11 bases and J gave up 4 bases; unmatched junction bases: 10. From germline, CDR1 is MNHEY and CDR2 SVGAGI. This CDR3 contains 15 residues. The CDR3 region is CASRVGQGVTGELFF. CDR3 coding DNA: TGTGCCTCCCGGGTCGGACAGGGGGTCACCGGGGAGCTGTTTTTT.

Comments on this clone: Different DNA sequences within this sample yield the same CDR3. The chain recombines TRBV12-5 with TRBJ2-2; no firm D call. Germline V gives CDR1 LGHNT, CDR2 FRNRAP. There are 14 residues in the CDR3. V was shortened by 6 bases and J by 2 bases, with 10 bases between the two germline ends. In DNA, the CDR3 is TGTGCTAGTGGCCTTACACCTAACACCGGGGAGCTGTTTTTT. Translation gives CASGLTPNTGELFF. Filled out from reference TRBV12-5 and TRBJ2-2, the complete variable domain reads DARVTQTPRHKVTEMGQEVTMRCQPILGHNTVFWYRQTMMQGLELLAYFRNRAPLDDSGMPKDRFSAEMPDATLATLKIQPSEPRDSAVYFCASGLTPNTGELFFGEGSRLTVL.

The CDR3 DNA reads as TGTGCCAGCAGCTTGTGGTCGGGAACACCCCGGGAGCTGTTTTTT. Its protein product is CASSLWSGTPRELFF. The V and J genes are TRBV5-4 and TRBJ2-2, with a tentative D call TRBD2 (5 bases). This CDR3 comprises 15 residues. Germline CDR1 reads SGHNT; CDR2 reads YYREEE (reference sequence). V dropped 1 base and J dropped 9 bases, with 16 bases sitting between them.

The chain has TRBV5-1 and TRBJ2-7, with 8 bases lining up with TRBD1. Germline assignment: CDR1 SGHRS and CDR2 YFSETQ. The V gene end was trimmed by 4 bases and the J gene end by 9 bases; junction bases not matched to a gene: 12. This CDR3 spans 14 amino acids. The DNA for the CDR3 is TGCGCCAGCAGCCCGGGCTCAGGGGGCCCTCGGCAGTACTTC. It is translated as CASSPGSGGPRQYF.

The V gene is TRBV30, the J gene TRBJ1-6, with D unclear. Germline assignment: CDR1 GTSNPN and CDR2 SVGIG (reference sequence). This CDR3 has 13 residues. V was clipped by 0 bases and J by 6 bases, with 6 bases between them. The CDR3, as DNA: TGTGCCTGGAGTGTACGGTTTAATTCACCCCTCCACTTT. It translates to CAWSVRFNSPLHF.

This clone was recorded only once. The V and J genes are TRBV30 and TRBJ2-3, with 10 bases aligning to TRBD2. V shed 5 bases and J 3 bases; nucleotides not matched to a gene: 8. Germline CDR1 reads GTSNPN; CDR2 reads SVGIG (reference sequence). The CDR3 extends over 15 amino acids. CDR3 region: CAWGSGGAGTDTQYF. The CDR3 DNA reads TGTGCCTGGGGGAGCGGGGGGGCAGGGACAGATACGCAGTATTTT.

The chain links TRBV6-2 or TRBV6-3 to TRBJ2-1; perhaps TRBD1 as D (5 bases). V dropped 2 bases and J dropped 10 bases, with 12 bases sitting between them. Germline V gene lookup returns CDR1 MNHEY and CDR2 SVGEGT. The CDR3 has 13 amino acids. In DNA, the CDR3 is TGTGCCAGCAGTTACACCGGGTCAGGGGAGCAGTTCTTC. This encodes CASSYTGSGEQFF.

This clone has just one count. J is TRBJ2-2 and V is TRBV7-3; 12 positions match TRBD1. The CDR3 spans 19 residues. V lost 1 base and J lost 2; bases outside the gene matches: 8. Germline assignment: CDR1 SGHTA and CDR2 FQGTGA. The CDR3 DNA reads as TGTGCCAGCAGCTTAAGGGGACAGGGGGCGATTGATAACACCGGGGAGCTGTTTTTT. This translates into CASSLRGQGAIDNTGELFF.

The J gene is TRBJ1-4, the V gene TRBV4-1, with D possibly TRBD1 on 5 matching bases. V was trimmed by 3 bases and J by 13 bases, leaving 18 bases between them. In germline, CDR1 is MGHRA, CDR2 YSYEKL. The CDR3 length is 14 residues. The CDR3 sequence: CASSHLSPRGRLFF. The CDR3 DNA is TGCGCCAGCAGCCATCTATCCCCCCGGGGGAGACTGTTTTTT.

In nucleotides, the CDR3 is TGTGCCAGCAGCCTCCGGGGGACGGGCTACACCTTC. Amino acids: CASSLRGTGYTF. The chain links TRBV28 to TRBJ1-2, with D possibly TRBD1 on 5 matching bases. The germline CDR1 and CDR2 sequences are MDHEN and SYDVKM. There are 12 residues in the CDR3. The V end was cut by 6 bases, the J end by 8 bases, with 13 bases between.

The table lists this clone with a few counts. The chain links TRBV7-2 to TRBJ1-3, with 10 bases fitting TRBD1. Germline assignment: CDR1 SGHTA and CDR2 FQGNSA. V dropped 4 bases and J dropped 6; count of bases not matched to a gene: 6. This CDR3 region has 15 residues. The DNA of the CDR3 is TGTGCCAGCAGCTACGACAGGGGGCGCGAAAACACCATATATTTT. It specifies CASSYDRGRENTIYF. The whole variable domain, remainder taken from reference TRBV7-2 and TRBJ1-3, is GAGVSQSPSNKVTEKGKDVELRCDPISGHTALYWYRQSLGQGLEFLIYFQGNSAPDKSGLPSDRFSAERTGGSVSTLTIQRTQQEDSAVYLCASSYDRGRENTIYFGEGSWLTVV.

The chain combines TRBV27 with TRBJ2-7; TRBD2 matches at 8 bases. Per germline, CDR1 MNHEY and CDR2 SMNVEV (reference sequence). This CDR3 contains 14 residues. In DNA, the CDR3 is TGTGCGCCTACGACGGGACTAGGGGATTACGAGCAGTACGTC. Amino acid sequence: CAPTTGLGDYEQYV.